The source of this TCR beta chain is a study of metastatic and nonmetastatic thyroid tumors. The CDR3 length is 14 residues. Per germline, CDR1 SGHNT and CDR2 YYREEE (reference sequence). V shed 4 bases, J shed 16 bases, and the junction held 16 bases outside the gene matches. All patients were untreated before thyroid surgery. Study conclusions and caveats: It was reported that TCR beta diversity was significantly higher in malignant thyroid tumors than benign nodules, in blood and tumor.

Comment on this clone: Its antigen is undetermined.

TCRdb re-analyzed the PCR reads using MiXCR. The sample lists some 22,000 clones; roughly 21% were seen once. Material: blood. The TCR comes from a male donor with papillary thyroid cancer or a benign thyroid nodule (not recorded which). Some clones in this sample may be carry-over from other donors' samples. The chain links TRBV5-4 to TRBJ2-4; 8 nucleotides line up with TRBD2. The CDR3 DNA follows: TGTGCCAGCAGCCCGGGACTAGAGGGAGAGTCACTCTACTTC. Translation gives CASSPGLEGESLYF.